These T cell receptor beta chains were read from a single sample in a study of T cell changes during pregnancy in multiple sclerosis. Using immunoSEQ multiplex PCR, the repertoire was profiled, and TCRdb retains in-frame clones only, with some absent. This table has 30,000 to 45,000 clones, roughly 91% appearing once. The sequenced sample was CD4+ T cells from peripheral blood mononuclear cells, obtained in the second trimester of pregnancy. The receptors come from a female donor in good health, enrolled as a control in a pregnancy study. The CDR3 runs from the conserved cysteine through the conserved F or W. Each record gives: D gene, V gene, J gene, clone size, CDR3 protein, CDR3 DNA. A D gene is named only where the DNA matches it firmly. Expanded clones are given a class, and other clones once, few, many or no size at all.

NA	TRBV6-1	TRBJ2-7	NA	CASVPGSHPYEQYF	TGTGCCAGCGTCCCGGGATCTCACCCCTACGAGCAGTACTTC
NA	TRBV5-1	TRBJ2-3	NA	CASTLDNTDTQYF	TGCGCCAGCACCCTGGACAACACAGATACGCAGTATTTT
NA	TRBV2	TRBJ1-6	NA	CASNRDKGPPLHF	TGTGCCAGCAACCGAGACAAGGGGCCACCCCTCCACTTT
TRBD2	TRBV2	TRBJ2-1	once	CASSELTSAYNEQFF	TGTGCCAGCAGTGAGTTGACTAGCGCCTACAATGAGCAGTTCTTC
TRBD1	TRBV6-1	TRBJ2-1	NA	CASSEVPTGTAYNEQFF	TGTGCCAGCAGTGAAGTTCCTACCGGGACAGCATACAATGAGCAGTTCTTC
NA	TRBV11-2	TRBJ2-5	NA	CASSGYRAETQYF	TGTGCCAGCAGCGGCTACAGGGCGGAGACCCAGTACTTC
TRBD1	TRBV28	TRBJ1-5	NA	CASTPGQGADWPQHF	TGTGCCAGCACCCCGGGACAGGGGGCCGATTGGCCCCAGCATTTT
NA	TRBV2	TRBJ1-2	NA	CASSEQGNYGYTF	TGTGCCAGCAGTGAGCAGGGGAACTATGGCTACACCTTC
NA	TRBV19	TRBJ1-2	NA	CASSPEQSFFFGYGYTF	TGTGCCAGTAGTCCAGAACAGAGCTTTTTTTTCGGCTATGGCTACACCTTC
NA	TRBV19	TRBJ1-1	NA	CASSHIQGSRTEAFF	TGTGCCAGCAGCCATATCCAGGGCTCGAGGACTGAAGCTTTCTTT
TRBD2	TRBV11-2	TRBJ2-7	NA	CASSLAHRTSGASYEQYF	TGTGCCAGCAGCTTAGCCCACAGGACTAGCGGGGCGTCCTACGAGCAGTACTTC
NA	TRBV6-5	TRBJ2-1	NA	CASSYVATVTYNEQFF	TGTGCCAGCAGTTACGTAGCGACCGTAACGTACAATGAGCAGTTCTTC
TRBD2	TRBV30	TRBJ2-5	once	CAWASGGGKTQYF	TGTGCCTGGGCTAGCGGGGGTGGAAAGACCCAGTACTTC
NA	TRBV28	TRBJ1-4	NA	CASSLSGEKLFF	TGTGCCAGCAGTTTAAGCGGCGAAAAACTGTTTTTT
NA	TRBV28	TRBJ1-1	once	CASRGLGAKAFF	TGTGCCAGCAGGGGACTCGGGGCGAAAGCTTTCTTT
TRBD2	TRBV18	TRBJ2-5	NA	CASSPSLAGVGETQYF	TGTGCCAGCTCCCCGTCACTAGCGGGAGTAGGTGAGACCCAGTACTTC
TRBD2	TRBV5-1	TRBJ2-5	NA	CASSLDGGGETQYF	TGCGCCAGCAGCTTGGACGGCGGGGGGGAGACCCAGTACTTC
NA	TRBV7-9	TRBJ2-5	NA	CASSPGYSGTGAETQYF	TGTGCCAGCAGCCCGGGATACTCCGGGACTGGAGCAGAGACCCAGTACTTC
TRBD1	TRBV27	TRBJ1-4	NA	CASSLGTASTNEKLFF	TGTGCCAGCAGTTTAGGGACAGCGTCAACTAATGAAAAACTGTTTTTT
TRBD1	TRBV5-1	TRBJ2-2	NA	CASSLIGTGIGTGELFF	TGCGCCAGCAGCTTGATAGGGACAGGGATTGGCACCGGGGAGCTGTTTTTT
NA	TRBV14	TRBJ2-5	NA	CASSQARKTQYF	TGTGCCAGCAGCCAAGCTCGTAAGACCCAGTACTTC
TRBD1	TRBV6-5	TRBJ1-1	NA	CASSYSVGTGGTEAFF	TGTGCCAGCAGTTACAGTGTCGGGACAGGGGGCACTGAAGCTTTCTTT
NA	TRBV4-1	TRBJ2-1	NA	CASSRPSDDEQFF	TGCGCCAGCAGCCGTCCGAGCGACGATGAGCAGTTCTTC
NA	TRBV7-8	TRBJ1-5	NA	CASSSQDLNQPQHF	TGTGCCAGCAGCTCACAGGATTTGAATCAGCCCCAGCATTTT
NA	TRBV18	TRBJ2-5	NA	CASSPLPQETQYF	TGTGCCAGCTCACCCCTCCCCCAAGAGACCCAGTACTTC
NA	TRBV12-5	TRBJ1-6	once	CASGFVPLNSPLHF	TGTGCTAGTGGTTTCGTTCCGTTGAATTCACCCCTCCACTTT
NA	TRBV6-6	TRBJ1-2	NA	CASSYSAGVSGYTF	TGTGCCAGCAGTTACTCGGCGGGGGTTTCTGGCTACACCTTC
NA	TRBV15	TRBJ1-1	NA	CATSRDRNTEAFF	TGTGCCACCAGCAGGGACAGAAACACTGAAGCTTTCTTT
TRBD2	TRBV2	TRBJ2-7	once	CASRTSGRSLGEQYF	TGTGCCAGCAGGACTAGCGGGAGATCCCTGGGGGAGCAGTACTTC
NA	TRBV9	TRBJ1-5	NA	CASSVGPLNQPQHF	TGTGCCAGCAGCGTCGGTCCGCTCAATCAGCCCCAGCATTTT
TRBD1	TRBV7-9	TRBJ1-1	few	CASTGQQTGEAFF	TGTGCCAGCACGGGACAGCAAACAGGGGAAGCTTTCTTT
TRBD1	TRBV5-1	TRBJ2-1	NA	CASSSLGGGNEQFF	TGCGCCAGCAGCTCACTAGGGGGCGGGAATGAGCAGTTCTTC
NA	TRBV28	TRBJ2-5	NA	CASSLPGLRQETQYF	TGTGCCAGCAGTCTCCCGGGACTCCGACAAGAGACCCAGTACTTC
TRBD1	TRBV7-2	TRBJ2-5	NA	CASSLGLGQSGLGETQYF	TGTGCCAGCAGCTTAGGTCTGGGACAGTCGGGTCTCGGGGAGACCCAGTACTTC
TRBD1	TRBV7-2	TRBJ2-2	once	CASSSHGRGNGPGELFF	TGTGCCAGCAGTTCCCACGGCAGGGGGAACGGTCCCGGGGAGCTGTTTTTT
TRBD2	TRBV28	TRBJ2-2	NA	CASQTSGTVGELFF	TGTGCCAGCCAGACTAGCGGGACAGTCGGGGAGCTGTTTTTT
TRBD1	TRBV30	TRBJ1-1	few	CAWSRVQGALATEAFF	TGTGCCTGGAGTAGGGTCCAGGGGGCCTTGGCCACTGAAGCTTTCTTT
NA	TRBV30	TRBJ1-6	NA	CAWSVTGLTGSPLHF	TGTGCCTGGAGTGTAACAGGGCTGACGGGTTCACCCCTCCACTTT
NA	TRBV9	TRBJ2-2	once	CASLMGQTGELFF	TGTGCCAGCTTGATGGGCCAAACCGGGGAGCTGTTTTTT
NA	TRBV29-1	TRBJ2-3	NA	CSVEDPERSTDTQYF	TGCAGCGTTGAAGATCCGGAGCGAAGCACAGATACGCAGTATTTT